This T cell receptor beta chain was recovered during a study of T cell responses to AZD1222 COVID-19 vaccine. J lost 3 bases, V lost 5 bases, and 3 bases had no gene match. Germline lookup yields CDR1 MNHEY and CDR2 SMNVEV (reference sequence). The CDR3 is 13 amino acids. In the case of this clone: The target antigen is unknown.

Study conclusions and caveats: Most donors were white British and more were female, and clonal diversity was possibly underestimated. Spike-specific TCR breadth and depth went up after people got two AZD1222 doses. Baseline seropositives among AZD1222 recipients totaled only 5 to 7.

The assay was immunoSEQ multiplex PCR, and TCRdb's table has in-frame clones only and misses some. The sample lists 40,000 or so clones, roughly 83% seen once, with about 20% in the top ten. The TCR was taken from an adult who received the AZD1222 COVID-19 vaccine. The sequenced sample was peripheral blood, obtained 28 days after the second AZD1222 dose. The chain recombines TRBV27 with TRBJ2-7, with 8 bases identical to TRBD1. For the CDR3, the DNA is TGTGCCAGCAGTGTAGGGACAGGCTACGAGCAGTACTTC. Translated, it gives CASSVGTGYEQYF.